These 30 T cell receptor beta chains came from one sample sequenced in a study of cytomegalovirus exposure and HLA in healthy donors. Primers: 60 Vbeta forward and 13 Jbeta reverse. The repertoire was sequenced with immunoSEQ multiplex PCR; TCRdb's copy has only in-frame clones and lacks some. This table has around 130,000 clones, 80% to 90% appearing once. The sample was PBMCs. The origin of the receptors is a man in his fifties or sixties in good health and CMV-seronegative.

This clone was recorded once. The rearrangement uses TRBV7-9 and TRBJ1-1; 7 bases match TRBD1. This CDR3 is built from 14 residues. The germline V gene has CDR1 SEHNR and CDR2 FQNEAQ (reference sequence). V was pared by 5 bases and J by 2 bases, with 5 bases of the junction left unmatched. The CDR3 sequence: CASSNQGVNTEAFF. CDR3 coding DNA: TGTGCCAGCAGCAACCAGGGGGTTAACACTGAAGCTTTCTTT. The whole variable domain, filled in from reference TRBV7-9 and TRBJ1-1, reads DTGVSQNPRHKITKRGQNVTFRCDPISEHNRLYWYRQTLGQGPEFLTYFQNEAQLEKSRLLSDRFSAERPKGSFSTLEIQRTEQGDSAMYLCASSNQGVNTEAFFGQGTRLTVV.

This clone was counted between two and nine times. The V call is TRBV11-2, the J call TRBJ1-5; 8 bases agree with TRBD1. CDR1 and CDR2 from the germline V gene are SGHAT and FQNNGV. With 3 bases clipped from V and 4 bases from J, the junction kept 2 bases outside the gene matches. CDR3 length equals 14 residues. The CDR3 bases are TGTGCCAGCAGCTTTACAGGGGGGAATCAGCCCCAGCATTTT. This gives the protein CASSFTGGNQPQHF.

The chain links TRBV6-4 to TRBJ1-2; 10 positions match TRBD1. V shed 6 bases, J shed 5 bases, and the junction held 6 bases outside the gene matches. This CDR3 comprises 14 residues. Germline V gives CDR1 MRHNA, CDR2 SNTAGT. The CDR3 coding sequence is TGTGCCAGCAGCCCGGGACAGGGGTCTTATGGCTACACCTTC. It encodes CASSPGQGSYGYTF.

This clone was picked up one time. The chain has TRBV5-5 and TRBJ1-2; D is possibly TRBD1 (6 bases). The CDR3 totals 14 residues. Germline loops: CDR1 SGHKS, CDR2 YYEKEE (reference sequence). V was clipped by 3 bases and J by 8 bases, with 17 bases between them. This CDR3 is CASSSATGSGGYTF. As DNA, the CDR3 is TGTGCCAGCAGCTCTGCTACAGGGTCGGGCGGCTACACCTTC.

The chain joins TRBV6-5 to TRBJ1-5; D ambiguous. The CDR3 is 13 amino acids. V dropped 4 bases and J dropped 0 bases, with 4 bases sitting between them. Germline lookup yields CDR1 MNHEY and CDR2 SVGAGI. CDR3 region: CASSWHSNQPQHF. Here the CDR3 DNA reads TGTGCCAGCAGTTGGCATAGCAATCAGCCCCAGCATTTT.

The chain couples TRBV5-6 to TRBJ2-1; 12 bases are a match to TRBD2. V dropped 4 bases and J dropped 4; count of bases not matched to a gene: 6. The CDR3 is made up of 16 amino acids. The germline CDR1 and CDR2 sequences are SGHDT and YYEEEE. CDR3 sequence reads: CASSHSSGGVYNEQFF. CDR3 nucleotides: TGTGCCAGCAGCCATTCTAGCGGGGGGGTATACAATGAGCAGTTCTTC.

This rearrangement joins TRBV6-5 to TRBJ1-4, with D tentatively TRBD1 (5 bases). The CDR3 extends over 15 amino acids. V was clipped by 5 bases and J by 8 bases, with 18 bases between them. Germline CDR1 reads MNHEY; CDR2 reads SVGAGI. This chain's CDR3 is CASSPSQGRNEKLFF. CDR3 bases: TGTGCCAGCAGTCCCTCCCAGGGTAGAAACGAAAAACTGTTTTTT.

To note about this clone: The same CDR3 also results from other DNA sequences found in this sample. The CDR3 reads CASSESGNSPLHF. The CDR3 DNA sequence: TGTGCCAGCAGTGAGAGTGGTAATTCACCCCTCCACTTT. V is TRBV6-1 and J is TRBJ1-6; D is undetermined. V lost 3 bases to trimming and J lost 6 bases, with 6 bases between them. The germline CDR1 and CDR2 sequences are MNHNS and SASEGT. This CDR3 is 13 amino acids long.

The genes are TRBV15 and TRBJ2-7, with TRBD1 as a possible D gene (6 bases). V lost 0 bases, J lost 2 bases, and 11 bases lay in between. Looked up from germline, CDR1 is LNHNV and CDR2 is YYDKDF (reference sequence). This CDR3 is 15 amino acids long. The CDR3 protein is CATSRDRRTAYEQYF. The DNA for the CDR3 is TGTGCCACCAGCAGAGATCGCCGGACAGCCTACGAGCAGTACTTC.

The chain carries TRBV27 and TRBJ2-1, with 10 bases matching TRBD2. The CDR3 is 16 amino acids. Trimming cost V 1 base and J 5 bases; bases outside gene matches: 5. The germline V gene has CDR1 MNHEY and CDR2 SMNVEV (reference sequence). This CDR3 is CASSLWLAGANNEQFF. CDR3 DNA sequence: TGTGCCAGCAGTTTATGGCTAGCGGGGGCCAACAATGAGCAGTTCTTC.

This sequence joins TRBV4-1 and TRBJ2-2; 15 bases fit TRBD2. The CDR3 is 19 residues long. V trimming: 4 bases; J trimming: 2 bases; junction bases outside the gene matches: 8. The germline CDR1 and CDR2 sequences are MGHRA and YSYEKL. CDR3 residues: CASSPRTSGGVGNTGELFF. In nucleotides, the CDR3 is TGCGCCAGCAGCCCACGGACTAGCGGGGGGGTAGGAAACACCGGGGAGCTGTTTTTT.

CDR3 bases: TGTGCCATCAGTGAGACAGGGGTCACCGGGGAGCTGTTTTTT. This codes for CAISETGVTGELFF. The V call is TRBV10-3, the J call TRBJ2-2; 7 bases map to TRBD1. The V and J ends lost 2 bases and 4 bases, in that order; junction bases with no gene match: 1. CDR1 ENHRY and CDR2 SYGVKD come from the germline V gene. The CDR3 extends over 14 amino acids.

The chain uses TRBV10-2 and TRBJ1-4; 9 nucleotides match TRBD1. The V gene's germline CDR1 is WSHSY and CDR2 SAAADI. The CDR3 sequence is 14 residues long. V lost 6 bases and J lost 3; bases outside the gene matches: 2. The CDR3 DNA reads TGCGCCAGCAGGGGGGACAGGGCTAATGAAAAACTGTTTTTT. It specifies CASRGDRANEKLFF.

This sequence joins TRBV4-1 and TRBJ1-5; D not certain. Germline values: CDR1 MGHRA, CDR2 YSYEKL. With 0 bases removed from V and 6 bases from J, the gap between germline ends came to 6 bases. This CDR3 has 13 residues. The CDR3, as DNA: TGCGCCAGCAGCCAAGATCGGGGTCAGCCCCAGCATTTT. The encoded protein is CASSQDRGQPQHF.

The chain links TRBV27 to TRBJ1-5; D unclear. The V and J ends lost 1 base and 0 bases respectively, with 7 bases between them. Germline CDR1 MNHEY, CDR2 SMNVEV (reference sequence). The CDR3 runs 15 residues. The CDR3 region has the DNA TGTGCCAGCAGTTTATTTCAGGATAGCAATCAGCCCCAGCATTTT. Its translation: CASSLFQDSNQPQHF.

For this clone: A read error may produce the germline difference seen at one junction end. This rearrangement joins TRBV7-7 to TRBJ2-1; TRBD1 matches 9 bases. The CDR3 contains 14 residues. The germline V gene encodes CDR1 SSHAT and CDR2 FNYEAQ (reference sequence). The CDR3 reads CASSLGTGTDEQFF. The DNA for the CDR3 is TGTGCTAGCAGCTTAGGGACAGGGACGGATGAGCAGTTCTTC.

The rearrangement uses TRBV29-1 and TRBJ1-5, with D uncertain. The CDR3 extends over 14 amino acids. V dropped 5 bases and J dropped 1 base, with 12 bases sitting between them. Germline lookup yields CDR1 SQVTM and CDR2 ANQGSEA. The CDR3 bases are TGCAGCGTTAGCTGGGGAGTAAGCAATCAGCCCCAGCATTTT. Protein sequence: CSVSWGVSNQPQHF. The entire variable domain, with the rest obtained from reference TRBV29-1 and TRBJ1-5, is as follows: SAVISQKPSRDICQRGTSLTIQCQVDSQVTMMFWYRQQPGQSLTLIATANQGSEATYESGFVIDKFPISRPNLTFSTLTVSNMSPEDSSIYLCSVSWGVSNQPQHFGDGTRLSIL.

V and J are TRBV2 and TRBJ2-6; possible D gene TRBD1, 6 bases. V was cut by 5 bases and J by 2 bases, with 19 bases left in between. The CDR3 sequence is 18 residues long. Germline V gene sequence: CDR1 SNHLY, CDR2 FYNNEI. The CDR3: CASSIQGQATTGANVLTF. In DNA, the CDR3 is TGTGCCAGCAGTATACAGGGTCAGGCAACTACTGGGGCCAACGTCCTGACTTTC. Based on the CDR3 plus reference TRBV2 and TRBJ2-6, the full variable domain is EPEVTQTPSHQVTQMGQEVILRCVPISNHLYFYWYRQILGQKVEFLVSFYNNEISEKSEIFDDQFSVERPDGSNFTLKIRSTKLEDSAMYFCASSIQGQATTGANVLTFGAGSRLTVL.

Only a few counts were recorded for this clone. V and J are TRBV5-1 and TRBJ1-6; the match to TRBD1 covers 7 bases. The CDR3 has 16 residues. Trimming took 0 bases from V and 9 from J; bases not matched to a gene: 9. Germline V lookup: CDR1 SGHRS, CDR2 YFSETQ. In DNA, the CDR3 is TGCGCCAGCAGCTTGGACTTGGCAGGGGGTGGTTCACCCCTCCACTTT. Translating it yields CASSLDLAGGGSPLHF.

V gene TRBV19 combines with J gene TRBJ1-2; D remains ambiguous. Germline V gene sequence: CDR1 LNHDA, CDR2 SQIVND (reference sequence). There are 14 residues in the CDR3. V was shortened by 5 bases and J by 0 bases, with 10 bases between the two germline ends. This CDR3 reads CASSASPPNYGYTF. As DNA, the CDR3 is TGTGCCAGTAGTGCGAGCCCACCTAACTATGGCTACACCTTC.

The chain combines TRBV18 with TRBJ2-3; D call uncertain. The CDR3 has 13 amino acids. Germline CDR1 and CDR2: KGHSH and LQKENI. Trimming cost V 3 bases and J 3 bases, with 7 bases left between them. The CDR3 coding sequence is TGTGCCAGCTCACCTGGAGTTACAGATACGCAGTATTTT. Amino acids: CASSPGVTDTQYF.

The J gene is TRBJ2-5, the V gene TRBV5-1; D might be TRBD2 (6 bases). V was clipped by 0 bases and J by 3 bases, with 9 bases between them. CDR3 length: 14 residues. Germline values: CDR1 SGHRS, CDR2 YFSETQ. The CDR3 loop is CASSLVGGKETQYF. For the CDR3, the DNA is TGCGCCAGCAGCTTGGTTGGAGGGAAAGAGACCCAGTACTTC.

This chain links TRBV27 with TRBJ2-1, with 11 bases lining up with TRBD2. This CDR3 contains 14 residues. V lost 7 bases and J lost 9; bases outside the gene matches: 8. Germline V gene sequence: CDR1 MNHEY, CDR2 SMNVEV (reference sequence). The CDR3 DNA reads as TGTGCCAGCACTCTTGGGCTAGCGGGGGGTGAGCAGTTCTTC. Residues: CASTLGLAGGEQFF.

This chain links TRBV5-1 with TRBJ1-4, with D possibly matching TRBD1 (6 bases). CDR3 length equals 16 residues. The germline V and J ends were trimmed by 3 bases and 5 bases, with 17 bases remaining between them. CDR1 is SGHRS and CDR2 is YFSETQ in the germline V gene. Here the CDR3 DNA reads TGCGCCAGCAGCTCCATCCCCGGGACACGAAATGAAAAACTGTTTTTT. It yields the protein CASSSIPGTRNEKLFF. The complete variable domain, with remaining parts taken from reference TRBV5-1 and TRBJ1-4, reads KAGVTQTPRYLIKTRGQQVTLSCSPISGHRSVSWYQQTPGQGLQFLFEYFSETQRNKGNFPGRFSGRQFSNSRSEMNVSTLELGDSALYLCASSSIPGTRNEKLFFGSGTQLSVL.

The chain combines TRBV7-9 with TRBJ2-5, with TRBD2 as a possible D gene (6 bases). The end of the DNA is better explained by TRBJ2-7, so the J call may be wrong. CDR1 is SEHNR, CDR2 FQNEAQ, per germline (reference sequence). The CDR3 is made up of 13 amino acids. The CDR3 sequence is CASSNREFYEQYF. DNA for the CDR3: TGTGCCAGCAGCAACCGGGAGTTTTACGAGCAGTACTTC.

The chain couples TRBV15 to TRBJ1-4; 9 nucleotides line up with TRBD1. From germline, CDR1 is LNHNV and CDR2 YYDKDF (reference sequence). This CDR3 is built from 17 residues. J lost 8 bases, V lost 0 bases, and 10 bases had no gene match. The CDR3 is CATSRDTPGQGNEKLFF. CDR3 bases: TGTGCCACCAGCAGAGATACCCCCGGACAGGGGAACGAAAAACTGTTTTTT.

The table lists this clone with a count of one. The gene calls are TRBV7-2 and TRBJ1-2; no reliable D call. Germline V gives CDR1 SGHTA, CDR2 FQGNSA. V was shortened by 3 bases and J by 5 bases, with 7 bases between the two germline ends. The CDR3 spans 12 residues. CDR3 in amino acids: CASSLSVYGYTF. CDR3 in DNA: TGTGCCAGCAGCTTGTCGGTATATGGCTACACCTTC.

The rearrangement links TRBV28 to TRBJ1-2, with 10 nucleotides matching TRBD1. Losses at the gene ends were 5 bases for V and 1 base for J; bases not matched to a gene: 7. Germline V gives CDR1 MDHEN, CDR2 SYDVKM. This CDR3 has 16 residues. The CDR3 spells CASSRDRGYINYGYTF. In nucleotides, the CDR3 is TGTGCCAGCAGTCGGGACAGGGGTTACATTAACTATGGCTACACCTTC.

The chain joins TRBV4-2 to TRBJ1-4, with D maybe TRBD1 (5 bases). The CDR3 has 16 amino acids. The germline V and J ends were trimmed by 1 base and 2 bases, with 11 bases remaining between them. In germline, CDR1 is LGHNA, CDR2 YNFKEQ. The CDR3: CASSQGRTQTNEKLFF. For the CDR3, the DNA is TGTGCCAGCAGCCAAGGCCGGACACAGACTAATGAAAAACTGTTTTTT.

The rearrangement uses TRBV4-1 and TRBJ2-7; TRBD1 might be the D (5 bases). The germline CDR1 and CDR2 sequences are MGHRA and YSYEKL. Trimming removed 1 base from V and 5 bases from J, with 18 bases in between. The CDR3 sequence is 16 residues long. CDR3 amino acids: CASSQGRSVGRNEQYF. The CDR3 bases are TGCGCCAGCAGCCAAGGGCGTAGTGTGGGGCGGAACGAGCAGTACTTC.